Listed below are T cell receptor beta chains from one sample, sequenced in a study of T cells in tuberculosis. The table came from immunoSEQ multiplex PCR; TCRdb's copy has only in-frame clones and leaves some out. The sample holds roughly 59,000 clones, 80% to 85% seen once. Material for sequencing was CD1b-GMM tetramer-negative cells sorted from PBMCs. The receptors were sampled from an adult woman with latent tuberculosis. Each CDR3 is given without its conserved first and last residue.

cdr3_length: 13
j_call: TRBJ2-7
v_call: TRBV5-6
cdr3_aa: ASSLLDRDSHEQY

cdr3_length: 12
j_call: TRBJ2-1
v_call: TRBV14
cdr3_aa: ASSQPLRDNEQF

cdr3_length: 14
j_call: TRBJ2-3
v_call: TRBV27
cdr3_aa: ASSLGARGGAYTQY

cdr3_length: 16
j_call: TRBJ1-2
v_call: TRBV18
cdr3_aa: ASSPQGTGGREYYGYT

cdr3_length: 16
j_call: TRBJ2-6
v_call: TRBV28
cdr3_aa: ASSSQLGTGSGANVLT

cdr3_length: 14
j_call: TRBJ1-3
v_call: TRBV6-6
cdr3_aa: ASSQGGGSRGNTIY

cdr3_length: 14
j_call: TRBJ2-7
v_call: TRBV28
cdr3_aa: ASSHRLAGRSYEQY

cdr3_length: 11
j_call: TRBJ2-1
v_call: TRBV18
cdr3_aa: ASSLGAGVGQF

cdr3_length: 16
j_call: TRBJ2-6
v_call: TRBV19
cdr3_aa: ASSRDREVASGANVLT

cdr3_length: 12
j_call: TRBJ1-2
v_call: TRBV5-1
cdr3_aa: ASSSGSHNYGYT

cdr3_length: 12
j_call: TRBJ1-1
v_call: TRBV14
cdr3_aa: ASSQDRGGTEAF

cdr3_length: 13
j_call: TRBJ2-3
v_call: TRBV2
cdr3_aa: ASSEVASSTDTQY

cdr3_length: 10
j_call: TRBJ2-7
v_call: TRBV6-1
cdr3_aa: ASRRLGYEQY

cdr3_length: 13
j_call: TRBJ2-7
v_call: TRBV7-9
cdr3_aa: ASSNSDRGLGEQY

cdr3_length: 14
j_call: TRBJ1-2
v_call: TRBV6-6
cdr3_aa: ASSYSVGGALGGYT

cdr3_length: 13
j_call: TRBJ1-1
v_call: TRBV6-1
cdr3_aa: ASSGGDSHYTEAF

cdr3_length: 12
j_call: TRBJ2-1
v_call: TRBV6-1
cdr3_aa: ASSFGGAYNEQF

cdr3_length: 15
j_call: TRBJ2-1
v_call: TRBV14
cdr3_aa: ASRPGTSGWRSNEQF

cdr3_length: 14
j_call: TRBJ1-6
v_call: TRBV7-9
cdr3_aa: ASSRQVPAYNSPLH

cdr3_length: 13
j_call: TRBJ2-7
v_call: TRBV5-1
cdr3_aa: ASSLLVGGTYEQY

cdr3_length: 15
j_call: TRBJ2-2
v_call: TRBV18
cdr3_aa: ASSPLPDRENTGELF

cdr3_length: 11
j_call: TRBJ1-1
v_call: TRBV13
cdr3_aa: ASSLEGDTEAF

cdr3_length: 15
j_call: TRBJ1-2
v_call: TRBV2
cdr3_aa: ASSVGAGQEGNYGYT

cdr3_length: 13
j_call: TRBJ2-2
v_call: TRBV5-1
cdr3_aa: ASSPQGQNTGELF

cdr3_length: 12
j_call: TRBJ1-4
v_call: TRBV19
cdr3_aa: ASSVGTVNEKLF

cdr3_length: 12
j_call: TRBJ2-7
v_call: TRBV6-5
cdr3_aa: ASTTGTGLYEQY

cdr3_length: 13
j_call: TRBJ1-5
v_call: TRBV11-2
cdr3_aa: ASSYQGVGSQPQH

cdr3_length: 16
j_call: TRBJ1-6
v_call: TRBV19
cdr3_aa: ASSLSIGQGTYNSPLH

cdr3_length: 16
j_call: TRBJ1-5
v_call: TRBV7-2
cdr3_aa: ASSPSRPTGYGYQPQH

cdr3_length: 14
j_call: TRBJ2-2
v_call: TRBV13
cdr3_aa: ASSLKYRALTGELF

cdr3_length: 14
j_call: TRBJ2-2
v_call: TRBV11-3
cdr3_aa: ASSLVADTNTGELF

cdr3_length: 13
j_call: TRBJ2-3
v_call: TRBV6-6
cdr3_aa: ASSPLTGKTDTQY

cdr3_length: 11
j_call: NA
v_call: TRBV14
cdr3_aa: ASGTGGSYEQY

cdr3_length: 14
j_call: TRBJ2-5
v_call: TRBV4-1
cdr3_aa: ASSQAAGGPWETQY

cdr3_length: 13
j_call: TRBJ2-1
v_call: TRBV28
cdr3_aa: ASSLGGRAYNEQF

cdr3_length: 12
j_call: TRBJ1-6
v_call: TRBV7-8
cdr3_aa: ASSLGTDNSPLH

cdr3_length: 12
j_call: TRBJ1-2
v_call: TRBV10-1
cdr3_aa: ASSPGTGAYGYT

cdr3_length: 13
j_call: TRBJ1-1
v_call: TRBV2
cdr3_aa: ASSEAAGLNTEAF

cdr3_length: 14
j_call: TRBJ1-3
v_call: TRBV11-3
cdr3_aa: ASSPTGSWAGNTIY

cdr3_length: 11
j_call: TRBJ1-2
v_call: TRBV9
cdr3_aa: ASSPQGGYGYT

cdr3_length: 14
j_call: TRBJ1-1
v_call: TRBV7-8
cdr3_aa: ASSLGTIGGNTEAF

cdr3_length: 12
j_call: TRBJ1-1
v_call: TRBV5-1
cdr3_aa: ASSLSSGSTEAF

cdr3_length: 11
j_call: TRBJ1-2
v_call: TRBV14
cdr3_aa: ASSQDMAYGYT

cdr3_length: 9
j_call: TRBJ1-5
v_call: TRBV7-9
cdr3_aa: ASSSDRPQH

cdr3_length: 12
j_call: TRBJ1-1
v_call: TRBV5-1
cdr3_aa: ASSLAGRNTEAF

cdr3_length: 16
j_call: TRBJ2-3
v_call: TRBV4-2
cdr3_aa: ASSQGGPGTSIGDTQY

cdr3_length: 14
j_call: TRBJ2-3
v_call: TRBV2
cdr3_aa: ASSRAGTGVTDTQY

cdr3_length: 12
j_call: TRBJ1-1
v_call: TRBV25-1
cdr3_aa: ASSEGQGITEAF

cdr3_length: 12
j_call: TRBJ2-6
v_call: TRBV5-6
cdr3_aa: ASSLSGGANVLT

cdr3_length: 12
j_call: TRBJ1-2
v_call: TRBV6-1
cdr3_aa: ASVEATGGFGYT

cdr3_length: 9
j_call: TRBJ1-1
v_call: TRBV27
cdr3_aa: ASNRGTEAF